The 25 T cell receptor beta chains presented below share a single source sample, sequenced in a study of blood T cell repertoires in COVID-19. This table comes from immunoSEQ multiplex PCR, and its TCRdb copy is limited to in-frame clones, with some not included. Among about 120,000 clones listed, about 70% were seen once. Sequencing was carried out using peripheral blood. The receptors shown here come from a man in his sixties with acute or convalescent COVID-19.

The chain recombines TRBV5-1 with TRBJ2-5; D not certain. This CDR3 contains 14 residues. The V end lost 4 bases, the J end lost 5 bases, and 15 bases lay between the germline ends. Germline CDR1 and CDR2: SGHRS and YFSETQ. CDR3 loop: CASSEARGGETQYF. The CDR3 DNA reads as TGCGCCAGCAGCGAAGCACGCGGTGGGGAGACCCAGTACTTC. Full variable domain (remainder filled in from reference TRBV5-1 and TRBJ2-5): KAGVTQTPRYLIKTRGQQVTLSCSPISGHRSVSWYQQTPGQGLQFLFEYFSETQRNKGNFPGRFSGRQFSNSRSEMNVSTLELGDSALYLCASSEARGGETQYFGPGTRLLVL.

The chain employs TRBV9 and TRBJ2-3, with TRBD2 identical over 8 bases. Trimming cost V 3 bases and J 1 base; bases outside gene matches: 7. This CDR3 region has 16 residues. Germline CDR1 SGDLS, CDR2 YYNGEE. CDR3 coding DNA: TGTGCCAGCAGCGGACAGAGCGGGAGTGGCACAGATACGCAGTATTTT. Translated: CASSGQSGSGTDTQYF.

The table lists this clone with a few counts. J is TRBJ1-4 and V is TRBV6-5; D is unclear. Germline CDR1 is MNHEY and CDR2 is SVGAGI. Trimming took off 6 bases at V and 0 bases at J, with 11 bases between the two ends. The CDR3 consists of 15 residues. Here the CDR3 DNA reads TGTGCCAGCAGACTGACACTCGCAACTAATGAAAAACTGTTTTTT. This codes for CASRLTLATNEKLFF.

A few counts support this clone. The chain joins TRBV11-2 to TRBJ2-7; 14 nucleotides match TRBD2. Germline assignment: CDR1 SGHAT and CDR2 FQNNGV. CDR3 size: 17 residues. The V gene end was trimmed by 5 bases and the J gene end by 9 bases; junction bases not matched to a gene: 15. This chain's CDR3 is CASSGRLAGGQILLQYF. In DNA form, the CDR3 reads TGTGCCAGCAGCGGCAGACTAGCGGGGGGGCAGATCTTGTTGCAGTACTTC.

The chain is built from TRBV7-9 and TRBJ2-3; 7 bases agree with TRBD2. The CDR3 loop spans 16 amino acids. Germline values: CDR1 SEHNR, CDR2 FQNEAQ (reference sequence). J was trimmed by 3 bases and V by 0 bases; bases with no gene match: 6. CDR3 loop: CASSLAGRVGTDTQYF. CDR3 nucleotides: TGTGCCAGCAGCTTAGCTGGGAGGGTCGGGACAGATACGCAGTATTTT.

This clone was seen only once. The chain couples TRBV6-2 or TRBV6-3 to TRBJ2-1; D is ambiguous. There are 12 residues in the CDR3. With 5 bases removed from V and 6 bases from J, the gap between germline ends came to 8 bases. CDR1 MNHEY and CDR2 SVGEGT come from the germline V gene. The CDR3 DNA reads TGTGCCAGCAGTCCCGGGTTCAATGAGCAGTTCTTC. It yields the protein CASSPGFNEQFF.

This clone was counted once. The chain joins TRBV21-1 to TRBJ1-1; TRBD1 reflects the table's D call only, with no check against the DNA. TRBV21-1 is deemed a pseudogene. This CDR3 comprises 16 residues. This chain's CDR3 is CASSSQGVFGCTEAFF. In DNA, the CDR3 is TGTGCCAGCAGCTCGCAGGGGGTTTTTGGGTGTACTGAAGCTTTCTTT.

The chain combines TRBV19 with TRBJ2-1, with TRBD2 identical over 8 bases. Germline lookup yields CDR1 LNHDA and CDR2 SQIVND (reference sequence). The CDR3 runs to 15 residues. Germline trimming cut 2 bases from V and 7 bases from J; bases unmatched to any gene: 7. In DNA form, the CDR3 reads TGTGCCAGTAGTATACGAGCGGGAGCTTCGAATGAGCAGTTCTTC. This sequence encodes CASSIRAGASNEQFF. Variable domain in full (rest from reference TRBV19 and TRBJ2-1): DGGITQSPKYLFRKEGQNVTLSCEQNLNHDAMYWYRQDPGQGLRLIYYSQIVNDFQKGDIAEGYSVSREKKESFPLTVTSAQKNPTAFYLCASSIRAGASNEQFFGPGTRLTVL.

The rearrangement joins TRBV24-1 to TRBJ2-5; D might be TRBD2 (5 bases). In germline, CDR1 is KGHDR, CDR2 SFDVKD. The CDR3 is 16 amino acids. The V and J ends lost 4 bases and 0 bases respectively, with 14 bases between them. The CDR3 is CATSESSAAYQETQYF. DNA for the CDR3: TGTGCCACCAGTGAGAGTAGCGCCGCGTACCAAGAGACCCAGTACTTC.

The V gene is TRBV6-5, the J gene TRBJ2-7; D is unclear. The germline V and J ends were trimmed by 8 bases and 2 bases, with 13 bases remaining between them. The CDR3 covers 13 residues. Germline CDR1 and CDR2: MNHEY and SVGAGI. CDR3: CASLALTPYEQYF. CDR3 coding DNA: TGTGCCAGCCTCGCACTAACCCCCTACGAGCAGTACTTC.

As for this clone: An end of the junction does not agree with germline; a read error may underlie this. The chain employs TRBV7-3 and TRBJ1-4; tentatively, D is TRBD1 (5 bases). There are 14 residues in the CDR3. CDR1 is SGHTA, CDR2 FQGTGA, per germline. The CDR3 nucleotides are TGTGCCAGCAGCTTAGCGGGACCTAACGAAAAACTGTTTTTT. Translating it yields CASSLAGPNEKLFF.

The V gene is TRBV29-1, the J gene TRBJ1-1, with a weak D call TRBD1 (5 bases). This CDR3 has 11 amino acids. Germline V lookup: CDR1 SQVTM, CDR2 ANQGSEA. V was trimmed by 7 bases and J by 7 bases, leaving 13 bases between them. The chain's CDR3 is CSGVGGIEAFF. CDR3 in DNA: TGCAGCGGAGTGGGGGGGATTGAAGCTTTCTTT.

The chain is built from TRBV9 and TRBJ2-5; TRBD1 might be the D (5 bases). The germline V gene has CDR1 SGDLS and CDR2 YYNGEE. With 0 bases removed from V and 5 bases from J, the gap between germline ends came to 17 bases. CDR3 length: 16 residues. CDR3 protein: CASSVASPQQGETQYF. In DNA form, the CDR3 reads TGTGCCAGCAGCGTAGCTTCACCCCAGCAGGGTGAGACCCAGTACTTC.

The chain couples TRBV19 to TRBJ1-5; no clear D. Germline lookup yields CDR1 LNHDA and CDR2 SQIVND (reference sequence). Trimming removed 6 bases at V and 8 bases at J, with 20 bases between. This CDR3 has 15 amino acids. The CDR3 here is CASSSTSGIKEPQHF. The CDR3 DNA reads TGTGCCAGTAGCTCGACCTCGGGTATCAAGGAGCCCCAGCATTTT.

J is TRBJ1-1 and V is TRBV6-5, with a tentative D call TRBD1 (5 bases). The CDR3 runs to 16 residues. Looked up from germline, CDR1 is MNHEY and CDR2 is SVGAGI. Trimming left V 2 bases short and J 6 bases short, with 19 bases between. This chain's CDR3 is CASSYTTTTGQSEAFF. CDR3 nucleotide sequence: TGTGCCAGCAGTTACACAACAACTACCGGACAATCTGAAGCTTTCTTT.

This clone appeared a few times. This chain links TRBV19 with TRBJ2-6; 11 bases are a match to TRBD2. CDR3 length equals 16 residues. The V and J ends lost 10 bases and 0 bases, in that order; junction bases with no gene match: 5. Germline lookup yields CDR1 LNHDA and CDR2 SQIVND (reference sequence). CDR3 loop: CATGTSGLSGANVLTF. CDR3 nucleotide sequence: TGTGCCACCGGGACTAGCGGCCTCTCTGGGGCCAACGTCCTGACTTTC.

The genes are TRBV19 and TRBJ2-3; D is unclear. This CDR3 has 14 residues. The germline CDR1 and CDR2 sequences are LNHDA and SQIVND (reference sequence). V lost 10 bases and J lost 4, with 18 bases in between. Here the CDR3 DNA reads TGTGCCACCCGGAGAAATACCGGATCAGATACGCAGTATTTT. It codes for CATRRNTGSDTQYF. The full variable domain, with the rest looked up from reference TRBV19 and TRBJ2-3, is DGGITQSPKYLFRKEGQNVTLSCEQNLNHDAMYWYRQDPGQGLRLIYYSQIVNDFQKGDIAEGYSVSREKKESFPLTVTSAQKNPTAFYLCATRRNTGSDTQYFGPGTRLTVL.

This chain connects TRBV27 to TRBJ1-2; D might be TRBD1 (5 bases). V dropped 0 bases and J dropped 3 bases, with 8 bases sitting between them. Germline V CDR1 and CDR2: MNHEY, SMNVEV (reference sequence). The CDR3 has 14 residues. CDR3 protein: CASSLSARDYGYTF. The CDR3 nucleotides read TGTGCCAGCAGTTTATCGGCCAGGGACTATGGCTACACCTTC.

CDR3 sequence: CASSLITSGLGELFF. CDR3 bases: TGTGCCAGCAGCTTAATTACTAGCGGGTTAGGGGAGCTGTTTTTT. The chain has TRBV7-3 and TRBJ2-2; TRBD2 aligns across 9 bases. The CDR3 totals 15 residues. The J segment lost 8 bases and the V segment lost 1 base, leaving 5 bases of the junction unmatched. The germline V gene encodes CDR1 SGHTA and CDR2 FQGTGA. Looking up the rest from reference TRBV7-3 and TRBJ2-2 gives the full variable domain: GAGVSQTPSNKVTEKGKYVELRCDPISGHTALYWYRQSLGQGPEFLIYFQGTGAADDSGLPNDRFFAVRPEGSVSTLKIQRTERGDSAVYLCASSLITSGLGELFFGEGSRLTVL.

The chain uses TRBV5-1 and TRBJ1-2; TRBD1 matches at 7 bases. The CDR3 has 15 residues. The germline gives CDR1 SGHRS, CDR2 YFSETQ. J gave up 3 bases and V 3 bases, and 8 bases lay outside the gene matches. The CDR3 bases are TGCGCCAGCAGCTACCCGGGACAGCCTCACTATGGCTACACCTTC. Its translation: CASSYPGQPHYGYTF.

V gene TRBV18 combines with J gene TRBJ2-7, with unresolved D. The CDR3 spans 13 residues. From germline, CDR1 is KGHSH and CDR2 LQKENI. Trimming removed 3 bases from V and 0 bases from J, with 6 bases in between. CDR3: CASSPDNSYEQYF. CDR3 in DNA: TGTGCCAGCTCACCTGACAACTCCTACGAGCAGTACTTC.

The gene calls are TRBV11-3 and TRBJ1-1; 8 bases agree with TRBD1. V lost 2 bases to trimming and J lost 1 base; unmatched junction nucleotides: 9. From germline, CDR1 is SGHNT and CDR2 YENEEA. The CDR3 runs to 17 residues. Here the CDR3 DNA reads TGTGCCAGCAGCTTATGGGAATTTGGACAGGGGAACACTGAAGCTTTCTTT. Translation gives CASSLWEFGQGNTEAFF.

The rearrangement links TRBV29-1 to TRBJ1-3, with a possible D match to TRBD1 (6 bases). Trimming took off 6 bases at V and 4 bases at J, with 16 bases between the two ends. Germline loops: CDR1 SQVTM, CDR2 ANQGSEA. The CDR3 is made up of 14 amino acids. CDR3 in amino acids: CSVKNTGMGNTIYF. Here the CDR3 DNA reads TGCAGCGTGAAGAATACAGGGATGGGAAACACCATATATTTT. Looking up the rest from reference TRBV29-1 and TRBJ1-3 gives the full variable domain: SAVISQKPSRDICQRGTSLTIQCQVDSQVTMMFWYRQQPGQSLTLIATANQGSEATYESGFVIDKFPISRPNLTFSTLTVSNMSPEDSSIYLCSVKNTGMGNTIYFGEGSWLTVV.

The chain recombines TRBV29-1 with TRBJ1-2, with 9 nucleotides matching TRBD1. Looked up from germline, CDR1 is SQVTM and CDR2 is ANQGSEA. CDR3 size: 14 residues. Trimming cost V 4 bases and J 10 bases; bases outside gene matches: 13. The CDR3 loop reads CSVVHSGTGRLYTF. CDR3 DNA: TGCAGCGTTGTCCACTCCGGGACAGGGAGACTCTACACCTTC. The full variable domain, rest sourced from reference TRBV29-1 and TRBJ1-2, is SAVISQKPSRDICQRGTSLTIQCQVDSQVTMMFWYRQQPGQSLTLIATANQGSEATYESGFVIDKFPISRPNLTFSTLTVSNMSPEDSSIYLCSVVHSGTGRLYTFGSGTRLTVV.

The chain combines TRBV5-5 with TRBJ1-1, with no clear D. The CDR3 totals 15 residues. CDR1 SGHKS and CDR2 YYEKEE come from the germline V gene (reference sequence). V was cut by 3 bases and J by 2 bases, with 14 bases left in between. CDR3 DNA sequence: TGTGCCAGCAGCTCTAATGTTAACCCTAACACTGAAGCTTTCTTT. Protein product: CASSSNVNPNTEAFF.